The clone carrying this T cell receptor (beta chain) was observed once. This sample is drawn from a study of OX40 agonist ivuxolimab in advanced cancers. The CDR3 has 15 residues. The V and J ends lost 8 bases and 7 bases respectively, with 18 bases between them. The germline gives CDR1 PRHDT, CDR2 FYEKMQ (reference sequence). Clones were sequenced by immunoSEQ multiplex PCR, and TCRdb holds only the in-frame ones, with some missing. Among about 16,000 clones listed, over 70% were seen once. The clonotype comes from an adult with an advanced solid tumor such as melanoma, head and neck, liver or kidney cancer. Sequenced here: CD4+ or CD8+ T cells sorted from blood, sampled in a trial of the OX40 agonist ivuxolimab. The V and J genes are TRBV13 and TRBJ1-6, with D possibly being TRBD1 (5 bases). In nucleotides, the CDR3 is TGTGCCAGCGTCGGACGGGGGGATAAGAATTCACCCCTCCACTTT. Protein product: CASVGRGDKNSPLHF.